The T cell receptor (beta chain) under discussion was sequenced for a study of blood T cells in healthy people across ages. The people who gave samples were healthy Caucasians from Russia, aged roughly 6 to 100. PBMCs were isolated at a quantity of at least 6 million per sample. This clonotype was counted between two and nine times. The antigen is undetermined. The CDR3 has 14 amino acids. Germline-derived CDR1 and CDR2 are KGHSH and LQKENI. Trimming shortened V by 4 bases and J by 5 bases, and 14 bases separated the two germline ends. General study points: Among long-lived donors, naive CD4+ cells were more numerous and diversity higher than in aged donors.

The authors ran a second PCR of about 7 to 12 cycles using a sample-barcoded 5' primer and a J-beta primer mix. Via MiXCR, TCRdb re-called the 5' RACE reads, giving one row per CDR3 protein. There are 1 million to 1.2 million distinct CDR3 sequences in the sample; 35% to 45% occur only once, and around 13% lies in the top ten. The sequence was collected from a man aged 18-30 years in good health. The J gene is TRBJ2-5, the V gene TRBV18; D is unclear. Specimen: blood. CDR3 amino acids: CASSLSAVSETQYF. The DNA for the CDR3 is TGTGCCAGCTCACTCTCGGCGGTCTCGGAGACCCAGTACTTC.